This T cell receptor (beta chain) was sequenced during a study of early T cells in non-severe SARS-CoV-2 infection. Looking at the study overall: Sequenced material consisted of bulk RNA (from unsorted whole blood), and chains were unpaired. Study-level results: VDJdb matching favored anti-spike CD8 responses, missing private and CD4 specificities.

This clonotype was seen ten or more times. Antigen unknown. Each cDNA molecule carried a unique molecular identifier. In TCRdb, the 5' RACE reads were re-called with MiXCR into one record per CDR3 protein. The sample records tens of thousands of distinct CDR3 sequences, about 10% being singletons. Sequenced material: whole blood. The TCR was taken from an adult who was a healthcare worker with PCR-confirmed SARS-CoV-2 infection or an uninfected control (not recorded which).

CDR3 coding DNA: TGTGCCAGCATGCCGGGACCGATGATTCACTCAGTAAACACCATATATTTT. Its protein is CASMPGPMIHSVNTIYF. The chain recombines TRBV12-3 or TRBV12-4 with TRBJ1-3; D perhaps matches TRBD1 (5 bases). V shed 7 bases and J shed 6 bases, with 25 bases lying between them. The CDR3 totals 17 residues.